This T cell receptor beta chain comes out of a study of beta chain features in type 1 diabetes. Study-wide results and limits: Across all four CD4+ subsets, people with type 1 diabetes showed modestly shorter TCRB CDR3s.

This clone was seen more than once but under ten times. Its antigen is unidentified. V was clipped by 4 bases and J by 7 bases, with 10 bases between them. From germline, CDR1 is SGHDN and CDR2 FVKESK. The CDR3 loop spans 12 amino acids. Isolated RNA was reverse transcribed in full, so expressed TCRB transcripts were sequenced. TCRdb's copy holds only in-frame clones and misses some; the assay was immunoSEQ multiplex PCR. The sample holds about 640,000 clones, 9.5% to 15% seen once. The chain has TRBV14 and TRBJ2-5; D gene uncertain. Source material: naive CD4+ T cells from blood. The source of this sequence is a man aged 25 to 40 with type 1 diabetes. The CDR3, as DNA: TGTGCCAGCAGCCCGCCTGGTGGGACCCAGTACTTC. As protein: CASSPPGGTQYF.